A selection of T cell receptor beta chains follows, all from one sample in a study of blood T cell repertoires in COVID-19. Libraries were prepared by immunoSEQ multiplex PCR; TCRdb keeps only in-frame clonotypes and omits some of them. The table records 190,000 or so clones, roughly 87% of them present only once. Sequencing input: PBMCs or T cells enriched from blood (not recorded which). The receptors shown here come from a man aged 18 to 30 with acute COVID-19. Each CDR3 is given with its conserved first and last residue. The order of the fields is V gene, D gene, clone size, J gene, CDR3 DNA, CDR3 protein. A D gene is named only where the DNA matches it firmly. Clone size is given for some rows only: seen once, a few or many times, or a class if the clone is expanded.

v_gene: TRBV30
d_gene: .
abundance: .
j_gene: TRBJ2-5
CDR3nt: TGTGCCTGGAGTGGGGGTTCGGCGGGGACCCAGTACTTC
CDR3aa: CAWSGGSAGTQYF

v_gene: TRBV2
d_gene: .
abundance: .
j_gene: TRBJ2-7
CDR3nt: TGTGCCAGCATGGAAGTACTAGGAGAGCAGTACTTC
CDR3aa: CASMEVLGEQYF

v_gene: TRBV3-1/TRBV3-2
d_gene: TRBD1
abundance: .
j_gene: TRBJ1-1
CDR3nt: TGTGCCAGCAGCCAAGGTACAGGGGGCGTCACTGAAGCTTTCTTT
CDR3aa: CASSQGTGGVTEAFF

v_gene: TRBV11-2
d_gene: .
abundance: .
j_gene: TRBJ2-1
CDR3nt: TGTGCCAGCAGCTTAAGGACGTGGCCGGGAGCCAATGAGCAGTTCTTC
CDR3aa: CASSLRTWPGANEQFF

v_gene: TRBV5-1
d_gene: .
abundance: .
j_gene: TRBJ1-1
CDR3nt: TGCGCCAGCAGCTTGGTAAGGGGGGGCAGTAACACTGAAGCTTTCTTT
CDR3aa: CASSLVRGGSNTEAFF

v_gene: TRBV7-6
d_gene: TRBD2
abundance: .
j_gene: TRBJ2-3
CDR3nt: TGTGCCAGCAGCTTAGGACTAGCGGGAGGGGCAGATACGCAGTATTTT
CDR3aa: CASSLGLAGGADTQYF

v_gene: TRBV19
d_gene: .
abundance: .
j_gene: TRBJ2-1
CDR3nt: TGTGCCAGTAGTATTGGGGGGTTCAATGAGCAGTTCTTC
CDR3aa: CASSIGGFNEQFF

v_gene: TRBV7-8
d_gene: .
abundance: .
j_gene: TRBJ1-5
CDR3nt: TGTGCCAGCAGCTCCCAGCCGGGGAGGAATCAGCCCCAGCATTTT
CDR3aa: CASSSQPGRNQPQHF

v_gene: TRBV7-3
d_gene: .
abundance: .
j_gene: TRBJ2-2
CDR3nt: TGTGCCAGCAGTGACAGGCCGAACACCGGGGAGCTGTTTTTT
CDR3aa: CASSDRPNTGELFF

v_gene: TRBV30
d_gene: .
abundance: .
j_gene: TRBJ1-3
CDR3nt: TGTGCCTGGAGTGATTGGGAGGGAAACACCATATATTTT
CDR3aa: CAWSDWEGNTIYF

v_gene: TRBV25-1
d_gene: TRBD1
abundance: .
j_gene: TRBJ2-5
CDR3nt: TGTGCCAGCAGTGAATATTTACAGGGGCAAGAGACCCAGTACTTC
CDR3aa: CASSEYLQGQETQYF

v_gene: TRBV12-3/TRBV12-4
d_gene: .
abundance: .
j_gene: TRBJ2-1
CDR3nt: TGTGCCAGCAGTTGGTCAGGCTATGAGCAGTTCTTC
CDR3aa: CASSWSGYEQFF

v_gene: TRBV19
d_gene: .
abundance: .
j_gene: TRBJ2-2
CDR3nt: TGTGCTACACTAGCGAACACCGGGGAGCTGTTTTTT
CDR3aa: CATLANTGELFF

v_gene: TRBV7-2
d_gene: TRBD2
abundance: .
j_gene: TRBJ2-2
CDR3nt: TGTGCCAGCAGCTTAACTAGCGGGAACACCGGGGAGCTGTTTTTT
CDR3aa: CASSLTSGNTGELFF

v_gene: TRBV27
d_gene: TRBD1
abundance: .
j_gene: TRBJ1-1
CDR3nt: TGTGCCAGCAGTACACCAACAGGGGGGCTGAACACTGAAGCTTTCTTT
CDR3aa: CASSTPTGGLNTEAFF

v_gene: TRBV18
d_gene: TRBD2
abundance: .
j_gene: TRBJ2-7
CDR3nt: TGTGCCAGCTCAGCCCGACTAGCGGGGCACTCCTACGAGCAGTACTTC
CDR3aa: CASSARLAGHSYEQYF

v_gene: TRBV5-1
d_gene: .
abundance: once
j_gene: TRBJ1-1
CDR3nt: TGCGCCAGCAGCTTGTTCCAGGGAGGAAAGGTGAACACTGAAGCTTTCTTT
CDR3aa: CASSLFQGGKVNTEAFF

v_gene: TRBV6-5
d_gene: TRBD2
abundance: .
j_gene: TRBJ2-7
CDR3nt: TGTGCCAGCAGTTACGGTCAGCGGGGGCGCTACGAGCAGTACTTC
CDR3aa: CASSYGQRGRYEQYF

v_gene: TRBV11-2
d_gene: TRBD2
abundance: .
j_gene: TRBJ2-1
CDR3nt: TGTGCCAGCAGCCCGGGGGGGGGATCCTACAATGAGCAGTTCTTC
CDR3aa: CASSPGGGSYNEQFF

v_gene: TRBV5-1
d_gene: .
abundance: .
j_gene: TRBJ1-2
CDR3nt: TGCGCCAGCAGCTTGGACAGGTCTAACTATGGCTACACCTTC
CDR3aa: CASSLDRSNYGYTF

v_gene: TRBV19
d_gene: TRBD1
abundance: .
j_gene: TRBJ1-1
CDR3nt: TGTGCCAGTAACGACAGGGGGCGCGGTAGTACTGAAGCTTTCTTT
CDR3aa: CASNDRGRGSTEAFF

v_gene: TRBV11-2
d_gene: .
abundance: once
j_gene: TRBJ1-1
CDR3nt: TGTGCCAGCAGCTTGGCGGAAGAAACTGAAGCTTTCTTT
CDR3aa: CASSLAEETEAFF

v_gene: TRBV5-1
d_gene: .
abundance: .
j_gene: TRBJ1-6
CDR3nt: TGCGCCAGCCGAGCCGGGAATAATTCACCCCTCCACTTT
CDR3aa: CASRAGNNSPLHF

v_gene: TRBV19
d_gene: TRBD2
abundance: .
j_gene: TRBJ2-5
CDR3nt: TGTGCCAGTAGTATGGGAAGCGGGGTGCCAAGAGAGACCCAGTACTTC
CDR3aa: CASSMGSGVPRETQYF

v_gene: TRBV7-2
d_gene: .
abundance: .
j_gene: TRBJ1-5
CDR3nt: TGTGCCAGCAGCTTAGGGACAGATCAGCCCCAGCATTTT
CDR3aa: CASSLGTDQPQHF

v_gene: TRBV5-6
d_gene: TRBD2
abundance: once
j_gene: TRBJ2-2
CDR3nt: TGTGCCAGCAGCCCGACTAGCGGGAGGGGGCCCGGGGAGCTGTTTTTT
CDR3aa: CASSPTSGRGPGELFF

v_gene: TRBV24-1
d_gene: .
abundance: .
j_gene: TRBJ2-2
CDR3nt: TGTGCCACCAGTGATTTGCGGGACACCGGGGAGCTGTTTTTT
CDR3aa: CATSDLRDTGELFF

v_gene: TRBV4-2
d_gene: TRBD2
abundance: .
j_gene: TRBJ2-2
CDR3nt: TGTGCCAGCAGCCAAGGGACTAGCGGGAGCATCGGGGAGCTGTTTTTT
CDR3aa: CASSQGTSGSIGELFF

v_gene: TRBV7-6
d_gene: .
abundance: .
j_gene: TRBJ1-1
CDR3nt: TGTGCCAGCAGCTTAGAGCAACAGGGTTCAGGGAACACTGAAGCTTTCTTT
CDR3aa: CASSLEQQGSGNTEAFF

v_gene: TRBV7-9
d_gene: TRBD2
abundance: .
j_gene: TRBJ2-7
CDR3nt: TGTGCCAGCAGCTCCGGGACTAGCGGTTACGAGCAGTACTTC
CDR3aa: CASSSGTSGYEQYF

v_gene: TRBV11-2
d_gene: .
abundance: .
j_gene: TRBJ1-1
CDR3nt: TGTGCCACCATATATCTAGAGAACACTGAAGCTTTCTTT
CDR3aa: CATIYLENTEAFF